The entry that follows covers one T cell receptor beta chain sequence. The antigen remains unidentified. Read sequence stops 3 residues before the CDR3 end, and the germline J gene provides the missing end. TCRdb's table, derived via immunoSEQ multiplex PCR, lists solely in-frame clones and lacks some. The clone table shows more than 30,000 clones, with the ten largest holding about 1.5%. CDR3 length: 15 residues. The germline V gene encodes CDR1 KGHSH and CDR2 LQKENI. Cervical HPV DNA detected by MY09/MY11 PCR, typed by dot-blot. The data were taken from a study of T cells in women clearing cervical HPV infection. Overall study context: No precancer developed; the control's incident HPV16 infection cleared within 12 months. Blood came at first lesion visit for cases, post-clearance for controls. Study outcomes and limitations: TRBV6-7 abundance was lower in cases than controls (approximately 0.11% versus 0.16%).

V is TRBV18 and J is TRBJ2-2, with a possible D match to TRBD1 (6 bases). This TCR derives from a woman between 18 and 70 years old with a cervical HPV16 infection that either progressed to CIN3+ or cleared (not recorded which). Sequencing input: blood buffy coat. CDR3 region: CASSLGQSFNSPLFF. The CDR3 bases that were read are TGTGCCAGCTCACTCGGACAGTCGTTTAATTCACCG. The whole variable domain, filled in from reference TRBV18 and TRBJ2-2, reads NAGVMQNPRHLVRRRGQEARLRCSPMKGHSHVYWYRQLPEEGLKFMVYLQKENIIDESGMPKERFSAEFPKEGPSILRIQQVVRGDSAAYFCASSLGQSFNSPLFFGEGSRLTVL.